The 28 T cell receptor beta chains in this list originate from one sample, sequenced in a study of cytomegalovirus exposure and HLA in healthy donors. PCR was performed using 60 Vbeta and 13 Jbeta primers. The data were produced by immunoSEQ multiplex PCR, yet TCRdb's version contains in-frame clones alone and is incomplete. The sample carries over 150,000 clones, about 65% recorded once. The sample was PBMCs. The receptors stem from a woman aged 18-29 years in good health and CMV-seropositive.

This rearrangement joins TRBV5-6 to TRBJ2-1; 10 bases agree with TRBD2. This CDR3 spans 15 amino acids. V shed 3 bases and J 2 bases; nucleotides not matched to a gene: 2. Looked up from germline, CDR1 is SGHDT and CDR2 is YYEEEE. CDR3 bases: TGTGCCAGCAGCTATAGCGGGGGGACCTACAATGAGCAGTTCTTC. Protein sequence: CASSYSGGTYNEQFF.

The CDR3 DNA reads as TGTGCCAGCAGCGTAGACTCCTACGAGCAGTACTTC. It translates to CASSVDSYEQYF. The genes are TRBV5-4 and TRBJ2-5, with unresolved D. Matching the DNA end better, TRBJ2-7 makes the J call doubtful. The CDR3 contains 12 residues. From germline, CDR1 is SGHNT and CDR2 YYREEE (reference sequence).

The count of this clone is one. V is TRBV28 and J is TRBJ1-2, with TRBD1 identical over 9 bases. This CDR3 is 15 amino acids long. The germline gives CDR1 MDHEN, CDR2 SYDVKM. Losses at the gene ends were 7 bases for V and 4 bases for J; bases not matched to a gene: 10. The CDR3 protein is CASISPGQGFYGYTF. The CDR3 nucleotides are TGTGCCAGCATTAGCCCGGGACAGGGATTCTATGGCTACACCTTC.

CDR3 in DNA: TGCAGTGCGCAGCGGGGATACGAGCAGTACTTC. This translates into CSAQRGYEQYF. The V call is TRBV20-1, the J call TRBJ2-7; 7 bases are a match to TRBD2. The V gene end was trimmed by 6 bases and the J gene end by 4 bases; junction bases not matched to a gene: 3. Germline CDR1 DFQATT, CDR2 SNEGSKA (reference sequence). The CDR3 runs 11 residues.

The CDR3 DNA sequence: TGTGCCAGCAGTTTTCGATCGAGGTTGGCCATATATTTT. As protein: CASSFRSRLAIYF. The chain carries TRBV28 and TRBJ1-3; D not resolved. The CDR3 spans 13 residues. Germline loops: CDR1 MDHEN, CDR2 SYDVKM. V shed 3 bases and J shed 11 bases, with 14 bases lying between them.

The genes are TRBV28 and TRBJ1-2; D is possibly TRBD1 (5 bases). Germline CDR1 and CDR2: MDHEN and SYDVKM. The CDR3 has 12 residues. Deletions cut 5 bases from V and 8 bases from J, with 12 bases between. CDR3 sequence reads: CASSTQGGGYTF. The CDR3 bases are TGTGCCAGCAGTACCCAGGGAGGGGGCTACACCTTC.

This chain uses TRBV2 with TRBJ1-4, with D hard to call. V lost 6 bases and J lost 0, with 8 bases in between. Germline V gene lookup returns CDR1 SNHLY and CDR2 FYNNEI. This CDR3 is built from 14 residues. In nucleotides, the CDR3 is TGTGCCAGCAGAGCCATATCAACTAATGAAAAACTGTTTTTT. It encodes CASRAISTNEKLFF.

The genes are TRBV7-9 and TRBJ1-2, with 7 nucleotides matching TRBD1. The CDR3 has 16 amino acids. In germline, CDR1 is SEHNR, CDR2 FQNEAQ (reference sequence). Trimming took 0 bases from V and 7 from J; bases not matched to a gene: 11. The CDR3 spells CASSLAGGDGYSGYTF. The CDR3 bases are TGTGCCAGCAGCTTAGCAGGGGGCGATGGATACTCTGGCTACACCTTC. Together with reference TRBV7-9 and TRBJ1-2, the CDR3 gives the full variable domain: DTGVSQNPRHKITKRGQNVTFRCDPISEHNRLYWYRQTLGQGPEFLTYFQNEAQLEKSRLLSDRFSAERPKGSFSTLEIQRTEQGDSAMYLCASSLAGGDGYSGYTFGSGTRLTVV.

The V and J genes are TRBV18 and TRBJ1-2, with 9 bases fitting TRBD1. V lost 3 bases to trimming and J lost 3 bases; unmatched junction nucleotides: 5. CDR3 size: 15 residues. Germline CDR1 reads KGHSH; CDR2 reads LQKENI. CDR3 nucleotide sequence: TGTGCCAGCTCACCCAGGACAGGGGCGCACTATGGCTACACCTTC. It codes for CASSPRTGAHYGYTF.

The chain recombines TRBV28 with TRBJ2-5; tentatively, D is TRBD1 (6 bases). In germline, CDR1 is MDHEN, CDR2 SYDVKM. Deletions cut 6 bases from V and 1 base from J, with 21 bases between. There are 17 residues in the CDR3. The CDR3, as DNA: TGTGCCAGCAGCCCCACATGGACAGACCAGATCCAAGAGACCCAGTACTTC. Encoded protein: CASSPTWTDQIQETQYF.

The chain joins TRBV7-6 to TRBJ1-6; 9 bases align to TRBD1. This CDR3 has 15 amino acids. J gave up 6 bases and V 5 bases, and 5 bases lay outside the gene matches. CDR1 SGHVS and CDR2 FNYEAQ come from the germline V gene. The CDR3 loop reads CASSQRQGVNSPLHF. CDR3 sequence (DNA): TGTGCCAGCAGCCAGAGACAGGGGGTTAATTCACCCCTCCACTTT. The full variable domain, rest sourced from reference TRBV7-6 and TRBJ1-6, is GAGVSQSPRYKVTKRGQDVALRCDPISGHVSLYWYRQALGQGPEFLTYFNYEAQQDKSGLPNDRFSAERPEGSISTLTIQRTEQRDSAMYRCASSQRQGVNSPLHFGNGTRLTVT.

The CDR3 DNA reads as TGCGCCAGCGGTAGCGGGGGGGAAAGAGATACGCAGTATTTT. Translated, it gives CASGSGGERDTQYF. The chain carries TRBV10-1 and TRBJ2-3, with 11 bases lining up with TRBD2. The V segment lost 8 bases and the J segment 5 bases; nucleotides outside the gene matches: 6. Germline lookup yields CDR1 WNHNN and CDR2 SYGVQD (reference sequence). The CDR3 is 14 residues long.

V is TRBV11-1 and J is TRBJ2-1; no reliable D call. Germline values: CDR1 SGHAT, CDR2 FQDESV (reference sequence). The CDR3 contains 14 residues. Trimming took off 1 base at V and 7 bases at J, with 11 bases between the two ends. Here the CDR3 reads CASSLVRPSNEQFF. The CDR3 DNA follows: TGTGCCAGCAGCTTAGTTCGTCCGAGTAATGAGCAGTTCTTC.

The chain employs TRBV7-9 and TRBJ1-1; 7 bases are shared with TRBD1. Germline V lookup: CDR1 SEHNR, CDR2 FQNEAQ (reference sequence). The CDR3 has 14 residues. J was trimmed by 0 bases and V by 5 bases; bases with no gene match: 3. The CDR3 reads CASSPGQLNTEAFF. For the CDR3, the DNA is TGTGCCAGCAGCCCGGGACAGCTGAACACTGAAGCTTTCTTT.

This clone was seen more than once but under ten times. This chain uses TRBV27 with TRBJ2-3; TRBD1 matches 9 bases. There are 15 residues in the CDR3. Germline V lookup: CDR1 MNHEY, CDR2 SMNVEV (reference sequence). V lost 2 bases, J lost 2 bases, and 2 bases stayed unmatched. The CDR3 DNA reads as TGTGCCAGCAGTTTAGTACAGGGGGCCACAGATACGCAGTATTTT. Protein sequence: CASSLVQGATDTQYF.

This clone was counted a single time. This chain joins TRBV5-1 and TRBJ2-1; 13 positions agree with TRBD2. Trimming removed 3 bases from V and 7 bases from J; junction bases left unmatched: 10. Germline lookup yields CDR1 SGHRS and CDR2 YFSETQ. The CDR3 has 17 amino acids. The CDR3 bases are TGCGCCAGCAGCTCCTTGGGACTAGCGGGGAACTCGAATGAGCAGTTCTTC. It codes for CASSSLGLAGNSNEQFF.

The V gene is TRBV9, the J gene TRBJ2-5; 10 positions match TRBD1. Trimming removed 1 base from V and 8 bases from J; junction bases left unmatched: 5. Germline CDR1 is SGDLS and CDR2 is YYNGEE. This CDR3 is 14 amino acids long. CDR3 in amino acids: CASSVWDRGFTQYF. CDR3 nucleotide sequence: TGTGCCAGCAGCGTATGGGACAGGGGATTTACCCAGTACTTC.

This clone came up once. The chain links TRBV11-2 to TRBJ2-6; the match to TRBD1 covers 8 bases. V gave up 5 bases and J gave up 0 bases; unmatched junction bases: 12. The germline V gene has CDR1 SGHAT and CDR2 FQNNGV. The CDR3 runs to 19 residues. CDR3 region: CASSKTGDSLFSGANVLTF. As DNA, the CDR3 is TGTGCCAGCAGCAAGACAGGGGACAGCCTTTTCTCTGGGGCCAACGTCCTGACTTTC.

CDR3 residues: CASSSTGGYVRSYTF. CDR3 DNA sequence: TGCGCCAGCAGTTCTACCGGGGGGTATGTGAGGAGCTACACCTTC. The chain combines TRBV10-2 with TRBJ1-2, with D possibly being TRBD1 (5 bases). The germline V and J ends were trimmed by 5 bases and 9 bases, with 22 bases remaining between them. The CDR3 spans 15 residues. Germline CDR1 is WSHSY and CDR2 is SAAADI.

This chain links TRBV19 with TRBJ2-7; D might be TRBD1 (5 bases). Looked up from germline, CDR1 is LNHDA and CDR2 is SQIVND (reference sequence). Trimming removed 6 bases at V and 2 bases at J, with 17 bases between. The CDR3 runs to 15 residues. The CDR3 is CASRPGYVGTYEQYF. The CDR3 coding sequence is TGTGCCAGTAGGCCAGGGTACGTGGGAACCTACGAGCAGTACTTC.

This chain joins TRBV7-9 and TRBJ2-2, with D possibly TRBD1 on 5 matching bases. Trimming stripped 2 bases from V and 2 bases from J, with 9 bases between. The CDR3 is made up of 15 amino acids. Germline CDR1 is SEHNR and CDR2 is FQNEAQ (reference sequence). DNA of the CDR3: TGTGCCAGCAGCTTAAACAGGAGAAACACCGGGGAGCTGTTTTTT. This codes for CASSLNRRNTGELFF.

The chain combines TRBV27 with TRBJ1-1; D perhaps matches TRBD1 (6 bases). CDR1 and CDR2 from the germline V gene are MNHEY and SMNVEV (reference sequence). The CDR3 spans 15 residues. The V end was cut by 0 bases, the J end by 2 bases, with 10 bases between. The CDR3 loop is CASSLSGGANTEAFF. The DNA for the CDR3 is TGTGCCAGCAGTTTATCCGGGGGGGCTAACACTGAAGCTTTCTTT.

In DNA, the CDR3 is TGTGCCAGTAGTAAGAGCGGGAGGAACCCCTACAATGAGCAGTTCTTC. Amino acid sequence: CASSKSGRNPYNEQFF. The chain is built from TRBV19 and TRBJ2-1; the match to TRBD2 covers 9 bases. CDR1 and CDR2 (germline): LNHDA, SQIVND (reference sequence). This CDR3 region has 16 residues. The trim removed 4 bases at V and 2 bases at J, leaving 6 bases unmatched.

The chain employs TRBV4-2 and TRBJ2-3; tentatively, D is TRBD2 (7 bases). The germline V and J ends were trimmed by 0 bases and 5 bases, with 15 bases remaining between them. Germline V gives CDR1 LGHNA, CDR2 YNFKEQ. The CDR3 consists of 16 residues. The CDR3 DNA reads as TGTGCCAGCAGCCAAGAAGGGGGAGGGCGTGGAGATACGCAGTATTTT. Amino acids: CASSQEGGGRGDTQYF.

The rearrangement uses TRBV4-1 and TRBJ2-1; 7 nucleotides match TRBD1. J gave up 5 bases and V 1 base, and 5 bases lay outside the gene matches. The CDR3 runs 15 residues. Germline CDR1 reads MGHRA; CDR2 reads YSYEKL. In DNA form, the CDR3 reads TGCGCCAGCAGCCAAGGAAGGGGGCAAGACAATGAGCAGTTCTTC. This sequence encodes CASSQGRGQDNEQFF.

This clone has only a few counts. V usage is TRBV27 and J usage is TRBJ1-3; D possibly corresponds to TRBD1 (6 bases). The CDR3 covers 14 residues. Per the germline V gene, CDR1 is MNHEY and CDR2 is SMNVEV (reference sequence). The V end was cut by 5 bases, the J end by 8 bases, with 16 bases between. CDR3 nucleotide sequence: TGTGCCAGCAGTGTAGGCTGGGGGCATCACACCATATATTTT. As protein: CASSVGWGHHTIYF.

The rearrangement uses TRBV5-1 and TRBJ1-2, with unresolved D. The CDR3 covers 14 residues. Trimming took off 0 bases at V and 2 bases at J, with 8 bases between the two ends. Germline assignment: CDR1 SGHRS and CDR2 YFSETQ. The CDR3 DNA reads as TGCGCCAGCAGCTTGGATCCGGTGAACTATGGCTACACCTTC. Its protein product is CASSLDPVNYGYTF.

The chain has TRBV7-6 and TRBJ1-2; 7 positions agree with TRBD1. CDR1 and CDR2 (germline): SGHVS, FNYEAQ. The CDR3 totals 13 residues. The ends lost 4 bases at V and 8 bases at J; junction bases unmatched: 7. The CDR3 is CASSSRQGSGYTF. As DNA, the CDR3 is TGTGCCAGCAGCTCCCGACAGGGTTCGGGCTACACCTTC.